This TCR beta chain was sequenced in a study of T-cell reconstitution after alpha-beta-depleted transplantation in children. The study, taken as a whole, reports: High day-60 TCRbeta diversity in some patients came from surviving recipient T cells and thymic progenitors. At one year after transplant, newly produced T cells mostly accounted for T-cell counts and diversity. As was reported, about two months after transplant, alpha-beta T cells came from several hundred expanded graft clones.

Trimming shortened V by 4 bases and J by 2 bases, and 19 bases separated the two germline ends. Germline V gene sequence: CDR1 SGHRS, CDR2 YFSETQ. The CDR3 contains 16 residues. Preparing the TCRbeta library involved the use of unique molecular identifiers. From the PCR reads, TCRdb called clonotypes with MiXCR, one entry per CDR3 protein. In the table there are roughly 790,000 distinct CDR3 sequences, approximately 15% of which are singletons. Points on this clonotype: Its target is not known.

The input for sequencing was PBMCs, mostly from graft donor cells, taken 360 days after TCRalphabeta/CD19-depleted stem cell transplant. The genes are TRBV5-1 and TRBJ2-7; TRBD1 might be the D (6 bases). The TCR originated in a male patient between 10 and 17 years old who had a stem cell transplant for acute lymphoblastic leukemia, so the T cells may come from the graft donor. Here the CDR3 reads CASSKSRGSVPYEQYF. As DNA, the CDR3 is TGCGCCAGCAGCAAATCCAGGGGCTCAGTTCCCTACGAGCAGTACTTC.